The 22 T cell receptor beta chains presented below share a single source sample, sequenced in a study of CD8 T cells in ankylosing spondylitis. Points from the study as a whole: In ankylosing spondylitis blood, a motif of roughly 8 highly homologous TCR beta variants appeared characteristic.

TCRdb called the 5' RACE reads again in MiXCR, with one record for every CDR3 protein. The data show about 330,000 distinct CDR3 sequences, with 8% seen just once and approximately 15% held by the top ten. These receptors have no known antigen. Sequencing input: blood, either unsorted or a sorted T cell fraction (not recorded which). The receptors stem from a male donor with ankylosing spondylitis.

CDR3 sequence: CASSSSRRVRYEQYF. The CDR3 DNA follows: TGTGCCAGCAGCTCCAGTCGCAGGGTTCGGTACGAGCAGTACTTC. V gene TRBV28 combines with J gene TRBJ2-7; possibly TRBD1 for D (5 bases). The CDR3 consists of 15 residues. The V gene lost 6 bases and the J gene lost 4 bases, with 19 bases spanning the gap. The germline CDR1 and CDR2 sequences are MDHEN and SYDVKM.

The rearrangement links TRBV19 to TRBJ2-7, with a possible D match to TRBD2 (6 bases). V was clipped by 4 bases and J by 2 bases, with 18 bases between them. The V gene's germline CDR1 is LNHDA and CDR2 SQIVND (reference sequence). The CDR3 is made up of 16 amino acids. Here the CDR3 reads CASSRHHSGMAYEQYF. The CDR3 DNA reads as TGTGCCAGTAGTAGACACCATAGCGGTATGGCCTACGAGCAGTACTTC.

A few counts support this clonotype. This sequence joins TRBV20-1 and TRBJ1-1, with TRBD1 matching 11 bases. CDR1 is DFQATT and CDR2 is SNEGSKA in the germline V gene (reference sequence). The CDR3 covers 15 residues. V shed 5 bases and J 4 bases; nucleotides not matched to a gene: 9. CDR3 residues: CSASGQGAGFTEAFF. Here the CDR3 DNA reads TGCAGTGCTTCCGGACAGGGGGCTGGTTTCACTGAAGCTTTCTTT.

This clonotype came up many times. V is TRBV5-1 and J is TRBJ1-1; D remains unclear. Germline V lookup: CDR1 SGHRS, CDR2 YFSETQ. The ends were cut back, 1 base at V and 0 bases at J, with 7 bases in the middle. CDR3 length: 14 amino acids. CDR3 in DNA: TGCGCCAGCAGCTTGTTACCGATGAACACTGAAGCTTTCTTT. It encodes CASSLLPMNTEAFF. The full variable domain, rest sourced from reference TRBV5-1 and TRBJ1-1, is KAGVTQTPRYLIKTRGQQVTLSCSPISGHRSVSWYQQTPGQGLQFLFEYFSETQRNKGNFPGRFSGRQFSNSRSEMNVSTLELGDSALYLCASSLLPMNTEAFFGQGTRLTVV.

This chain connects TRBV7-3 to TRBJ2-1, with a tentative D call TRBD2 (5 bases). The V and J ends lost 1 base and 6 bases respectively, with 19 bases between them. Germline CDR1 is SGHTA and CDR2 is FQGTGA. The length of the CDR3 is 17 residues. CDR3 sequence reads: CASSLKLVAGLSNEQFF. For the CDR3, the DNA is TGTGCCAGCAGCTTAAAGTTAGTGGCGGGTCTCAGCAATGAGCAGTTCTTC. Using reference TRBV7-3 and TRBJ2-1 for the parts outside the CDR3, the full variable domain is GAGVSQTPSNKVTEKGKYVELRCDPISGHTALYWYRQSLGQGPEFLIYFQGTGAADDSGLPNDRFFAVRPEGSVSTLKIQRTERGDSAVYLCASSLKLVAGLSNEQFFGPGTRLTVL.

The chain has TRBV5-1 and TRBJ1-1, with D possibly TRBD1 on 5 matching bases. Trimming shortened V by 4 bases and J by 4 bases, and 17 bases separated the two germline ends. This CDR3 spans 15 amino acids. CDR1 and CDR2 (germline): SGHRS, YFSETQ. The DNA of the CDR3 is TGCGCCAGCAGCCCAGGAACTCGACAGAGCACTGAAGCTTTCTTT. It specifies CASSPGTRQSTEAFF.

This clonotype was observed many times. The chain combines TRBV6-1 with TRBJ1-2, with D possibly matching TRBD1 (5 bases). Germline V gives CDR1 MNHNS, CDR2 SASEGT. Between the trimmed V and J ends, which lost 6 bases and 8 bases, there was a span of 13 bases. CDR3 length: 12 residues. DNA for the CDR3: TGTGCCAGCAGCCTGCAGGGAAACGGCTACACCTTC. Translation gives CASSLQGNGYTF.

There are many counts of this clonotype. This sequence joins TRBV29-1 and TRBJ2-5; no definite D call. Trimming cost V 4 bases and J 3 bases, with 12 bases left between them. The CDR3 is 13 amino acids. Germline V gives CDR1 SQVTM, CDR2 ANQGSEA. The CDR3: CSVVPQVEETQYF. DNA for the CDR3: TGCAGCGTTGTCCCCCAGGTTGAAGAGACCCAGTACTTC.

In its sample, this clonotype was seen many times. The chain combines TRBV5-1 with TRBJ2-3; 9 bases agree with TRBD1. The CDR3 is 13 amino acids. The germline CDR1 and CDR2 sequences are SGHRS and YFSETQ. V dropped 6 bases and J dropped 4; count of bases not matched to a gene: 3. The CDR3 DNA reads TGCGCCAGCATGCGGGACAGGGCAGATACGCAGTATTTT. Translation: CASMRDRADTQYF.

This clonotype was observed at least ten times. The chain links TRBV6-6 to TRBJ1-5; D unresolved. The CDR3 spans 13 residues. Germline CDR1 and CDR2: MNHNY and SVGAGI (reference sequence). Between the trimmed V and J ends, which lost 4 bases and 5 bases, there was a span of 9 bases. CDR3 nucleotides: TGTGCCAGCAGTTGGACGAGAGATCAGCCCCAGCATTTT. This codes for CASSWTRDQPQHF.

In its sample, this clonotype was seen a few times. The chain employs TRBV6-1 and TRBJ1-1; D remains unclear. V gave up 7 bases and J gave up 0 bases, with 12 bases separating them. Germline V gene data show CDR1 as MNHNS and CDR2 as SASEGT. The CDR3 is made up of 14 amino acids. The CDR3 DNA reads TGTGCCAGCATCGATCTACCCATGAACACTGAAGCTTTCTTT. Encoded protein: CASIDLPMNTEAFF.

The sample holds a few counts of this clonotype. This chain joins TRBV3-1 and TRBJ2-7, with 11 bases identical to TRBD1. The germline CDR1 and CDR2 sequences are LGHDT and YNNKEL (reference sequence). The CDR3 length is 15 residues. Losses at the gene ends were 4 bases for V and 3 bases for J; bases not matched to a gene: 5. The CDR3 here is CASSLTGTGGYEQYF. CDR3 sequence (DNA): TGTGCCAGCAGCCTAACCGGGACAGGGGGCTACGAGCAGTACTTC.

The gene calls are TRBV6-1 and TRBJ1-6; TRBD1 is a possible D gene (6 bases). Trimming took 8 bases from V and 10 from J, leaving 18 bases between them. CDR1 and CDR2 from the germline V gene are MNHNS and SASEGT. The CDR3 loop spans 14 amino acids. CDR3 residues: CASHPNNRESPLHF. DNA for the CDR3: TGTGCCAGCCACCCCAACAACAGGGAATCACCCCTCCACTTT.

The chain recombines TRBV20-1 with TRBJ1-4; 9 bases match TRBD1. V lost 1 base and J lost 7; bases outside the gene matches: 4. CDR1 is DFQATT and CDR2 is SNEGSKA in the germline V gene (reference sequence). CDR3 length equals 14 residues. This chain's CDR3 is CSARGGTGSEKLFF. CDR3 coding DNA: TGCAGTGCTAGAGGGGGGACAGGGAGTGAAAAACTGTTTTTT.

This clonotype was counted between two and nine times. The chain combines TRBV5-1 with TRBJ2-3, with TRBD2 identical over 7 bases. This CDR3 contains 14 residues. Germline values: CDR1 SGHRS, CDR2 YFSETQ. V lost 0 bases to trimming and J lost 4 bases; unmatched junction nucleotides: 2. The CDR3 coding sequence is TGCGCCAGCAGCTTGGGGGCGGGAGCAGATACGCAGTATTTT. This gives the protein CASSLGAGADTQYF.

The V gene is TRBV19, the J gene TRBJ2-1; 7 bases map to TRBD2. This CDR3 spans 16 amino acids. V trimming: 5 bases; J trimming: 8 bases; junction bases outside the gene matches: 15. Germline CDR1 LNHDA, CDR2 SQIVND (reference sequence). The CDR3 coding sequence is TGTGCCAGTAGTGTTTCTGCAGCGGGAACCGTCCATGAGCAGTTCTTC. It encodes CASSVSAAGTVHEQFF.

The rearrangement uses TRBV4-2 and TRBJ2-1, with 9 bases lining up with TRBD2. J lost 4 bases, V lost 2 bases, and 6 bases had no gene match. In germline, CDR1 is LGHNA, CDR2 YNFKEQ. CDR3 length equals 16 residues. CDR3 DNA sequence: TGTGCCAGCAGCCAAACTCTAGCGGGAACATACAATGAGCAGTTCTTC. This encodes CASSQTLAGTYNEQFF.

This clonotype was found many times. The V gene is TRBV4-3, the J gene TRBJ1-2, with 9 bases matching TRBD1. Germline V gene lookup returns CDR1 LGHNA and CDR2 YSLEER. This CDR3 is 15 amino acids long. J lost 4 bases, V lost 3 bases, and 6 bases had no gene match. CDR3 DNA: TGCGCCAGCAGCCACCTGGCGGACAGGGGCTATGGCTACACCTTC. It yields the protein CASSHLADRGYGYTF.

This clonotype was counted only a few times. CDR3: CASRYSSGEKLFF. CDR3 sequence (DNA): TGTGCCAGCAGATACTCGAGCGGGGAAAAACTGTTTTTT. V and J are TRBV28 and TRBJ1-4; D is unresolved. Germline V lookup: CDR1 MDHEN, CDR2 SYDVKM. The CDR3 is made up of 13 amino acids. The ends were cut back, 6 bases at V and 8 bases at J, with 13 bases in the middle.

This clonotype was counted only a few times. The chain uses TRBV5-8 and TRBJ2-7, with 7 bases aligning to TRBD1. This CDR3 spans 13 amino acids. V was clipped by 7 bases and J by 2 bases; unmatched bases: 6. Germline V CDR1 and CDR2: SGHTS, YDEGEE. The CDR3 DNA reads as TGTGCCAGCGATGATACAGGGGCCTACGAGCAGTACTTC. Amino acids: CASDDTGAYEQYF.

This clonotype was seen repeatedly, ten times or more. V gene TRBV7-2 combines with J gene TRBJ2-7; D tentatively fits TRBD1 or TRBD2 (5 bases each). Per germline, CDR1 SGHTA and CDR2 FQGNSA. The CDR3 totals 14 residues. V lost 4 bases and J lost 2, with 12 bases in between. The CDR3 spells CASSWDPGPYEQYF. CDR3 nucleotides: TGTGCCAGCAGCTGGGACCCGGGGCCCTACGAGCAGTACTTC.

This clonotype was counted a few times. The chain joins TRBV5-6 to TRBJ2-4; D unclear. CDR1 and CDR2 (germline): SGHDT, YYEEEE. The CDR3 extends over 16 amino acids. The ends were cut back, 1 base at V and 6 bases at J, with 17 bases in the middle. The CDR3 spells CASSLPRGPGPNIQYF. The CDR3 coding sequence is TGTGCCAGCAGCTTGCCCCGCGGTCCCGGTCCAAACATTCAGTACTTC.